These 22 T cell receptor beta chains originate from one sample sequenced in a study of persistence of HIV-infected CD4 T cells. No antigen has been assigned to these receptors. Cells were stimulated with overlapping HIV-1 Gag 15-mer peptides. Sorted nonresponding memory CD4+ T cells were CD40L-negative, CD69-negative, CD45RO-high. The libraries were made with immunoSEQ version 4 in survey mode. Produced via immunoSEQ multiplex PCR; TCRdb's table is partial and in-frame only. This sample has about 43,000 clones, with roughly 74% found just once. The sample was CD4+ T cells sorted from PBMCs after roughly 18-hour stimulation, taken from a patient who received antiretroviral therapy. The receptors were sampled from an adult man with HIV who was CMV-seropositive.

CDR3 loop: CSVGLGGYAGELFF. The CDR3 DNA reads as TGCAGCGTAGGACTAGGGGGCTACGCCGGGGAGCTGTTTTTT. This chain connects TRBV29-1 to TRBJ2-2, with D tentatively TRBD1 or TRBD2 (7 bases each). The CDR3 spans 14 residues. V lost 6 bases to trimming and J lost 6 bases, with 17 bases between them. Germline-derived CDR1 and CDR2 are SQVTM and ANQGSEA.

The chain recombines TRBV24-1 with TRBJ2-3, with D perhaps matching TRBD2 (7 bases). CDR1 and CDR2 from the germline V gene are KGHDR and SFDVKD. The CDR3 contains 15 residues. The V end was cut by 6 bases, the J end by 4 bases, with 16 bases between. The CDR3 DNA is TGTGCCACCAGTTTGGGGGGGGCCCCCCCAGATACGCAGTATTTT. Its protein is CATSLGGAPPDTQYF.

The V and J genes are TRBV19 and TRBJ2-3; the match to TRBD2 covers 10 bases. Looked up from germline, CDR1 is LNHDA and CDR2 is SQIVND (reference sequence). With V trimmed by 4 bases and J by 5 bases, 6 bases remained unmatched. This CDR3 is built from 15 residues. The CDR3 DNA reads TGTGCCAGTAGTACCGAGCGGGGGGGTAGAGATACGCAGTATTTT. Protein sequence: CASSTERGGRDTQYF. Full variable domain (remainder filled in from reference TRBV19 and TRBJ2-3): DGGITQSPKYLFRKEGQNVTLSCEQNLNHDAMYWYRQDPGQGLRLIYYSQIVNDFQKGDIAEGYSVSREKKESFPLTVTSAQKNPTAFYLCASSTERGGRDTQYFGPGTRLTVL.

The chain couples TRBV30 to TRBJ1-2; D possibly corresponds to TRBD1 (5 bases). V was trimmed by 4 bases and J by 6 bases, leaving 18 bases between them. Germline lookup yields CDR1 GTSNPN and CDR2 SVGIG (reference sequence). This CDR3 spans 14 amino acids. The CDR3 loop reads CAWTIRGGGNGYTF. As DNA, the CDR3 is TGTGCCTGGACCATACGGGGGGGAGGGAATGGCTACACCTTC.

The chain links TRBV6-5 to TRBJ1-2, with D maybe TRBD1 (6 bases). This CDR3 is built from 14 residues. The V gene's germline CDR1 is MNHEY and CDR2 SVGAGI. Deletions cut 2 bases from V and 6 bases from J, with 13 bases between. This CDR3 is CASSYLSDRNGYTF. CDR3 sequence (DNA): TGTGCCAGCAGTTACCTTAGCGACAGGAATGGCTACACCTTC.

This chain uses TRBV6-5 with TRBJ2-1, with TRBD1 matching 10 bases. Germline-derived CDR1 and CDR2 are MNHEY and SVGAGI. The CDR3 extends over 15 amino acids. Losses at the gene ends were 6 bases for V and 3 bases for J; bases not matched to a gene: 5. In DNA form, the CDR3 reads TGTGCCAGCAGATCCGGGACAGGGGTCTACAATGAGCAGTTCTTC. This translates into CASRSGTGVYNEQFF.

Here the CDR3 DNA reads TGTGCCAGCAGCGTAGTTGGGGGGCCCAGTGAGCAGTTCTTC. Translating gives CASSVVGGPSEQFF. This chain uses TRBV9 with TRBJ2-1, with D perhaps TRBD1 or TRBD2 (6 bases each). Trimming shortened V by 0 bases and J by 9 bases, and 13 bases separated the two germline ends. The CDR3 spans 14 residues. Germline V gene data show CDR1 as SGDLS and CDR2 as YYNGEE.

The V call is TRBV5-5, the J call TRBJ1-4; TRBD1 aligns across 10 bases. The V gene end was trimmed by 2 bases and the J gene end by 0 bases; junction bases not matched to a gene: 7. Germline CDR1 SGHKS, CDR2 YYEKEE (reference sequence). The CDR3 is 18 residues long. This CDR3 is CASSLGDRGRATNEKLFF. In DNA form, the CDR3 reads TGTGCCAGCAGCTTAGGGGACAGGGGCCGTGCAACTAATGAAAAACTGTTTTTT.

The V gene is TRBV6-6, the J gene TRBJ2-5; 10 bases are shared with TRBD2. V shed 6 bases and J 4 bases; nucleotides not matched to a gene: 11. CDR1 is MNHNY and CDR2 is SVGAGI in the germline V gene (reference sequence). The CDR3 has 16 residues. In nucleotides, the CDR3 is TGTGCCAGCAGAAGAGGAATAGCGGGAGGTCTAGAGACCCAGTACTTC. This gives the protein CASRRGIAGGLETQYF.

CDR3 loop: CASSLGGQGNEKLFF. The CDR3 coding sequence is TGTGCCAGCAGCTTAGGGGGACAGGGGAATGAAAAACTGTTTTTT. This sequence joins TRBV7-9 and TRBJ1-4; TRBD1 aligns across 10 bases. There are 15 residues in the CDR3. CDR1 and CDR2 from the germline V gene are SEHNR and FQNEAQ (reference sequence). V was pared by 1 base and J by 5 bases, with 1 base of the junction left unmatched.

The CDR3 nucleotides are TGTGCCAGCAGTCTAGCGGGAGGGCTCCACAATGAGCAGTTCTTC. It specifies CASSLAGGLHNEQFF. The chain carries TRBV25-1 and TRBJ2-1; 12 bases are shared with TRBD2. J gave up 5 bases and V 5 bases, and 4 bases lay outside the gene matches. The CDR3 contains 15 residues. CDR1 MGHDK and CDR2 SYGVNS come from the germline V gene.

This chain connects TRBV5-4 to TRBJ1-1, with 7 bases aligning to TRBD1. The CDR3 runs to 14 residues. V gave up 7 bases and J gave up 4 bases; unmatched junction bases: 10. CDR1 and CDR2 from the germline V gene are SGHNT and YYREEE (reference sequence). CDR3 residues: CASLETGKSTEAFF. The CDR3 bases are TGTGCCAGCTTGGAGACAGGGAAGAGCACTGAAGCTTTCTTT.

This chain connects TRBV5-1 to TRBJ2-7; D ambiguous. CDR3 length: 11 residues. CDR1 SGHRS and CDR2 YFSETQ come from the germline V gene. Trimming pared 4 bases from V and 9 bases from J, leaving 11 bases between. The CDR3 sequence is CASSNFGRQYF. The CDR3 DNA reads as TGCGCCAGCAGCAACTTTGGCAGGCAGTACTTC.

This clone was recorded only once. This rearrangement joins TRBV19 to TRBJ1-1; 10 nucleotides match TRBD1. Germline loops: CDR1 LNHDA, CDR2 SQIVND (reference sequence). Unmatched junction bases numbered 13, after V lost 6 bases and J lost 3 bases. The CDR3 is 17 residues long. The CDR3 protein is CASRAGQGVAADTEAFF. The CDR3, as DNA: TGTGCCAGTAGGGCCGGACAGGGGGTTGCCGCCGACACTGAAGCTTTCTTT.

V gene TRBV11-1 combines with J gene TRBJ2-2; D not resolved. V was clipped by 2 bases and J by 5 bases, with 6 bases between them. This CDR3 region has 13 residues. Looked up from germline, CDR1 is SGHAT and CDR2 is FQDESV (reference sequence). The CDR3: CASSLTRTGELFF. The CDR3, as DNA: TGTGCCAGCAGCTTAACACGGACCGGGGAGCTGTTTTTT.

The chain recombines TRBV15 with TRBJ1-3, with D unresolved. CDR3 length: 17 amino acids. Germline V gene sequence: CDR1 LNHNV, CDR2 YYDKDF (reference sequence). The ends were cut back, 0 bases at V and 0 bases at J, with 12 bases in the middle. CDR3 nucleotide sequence: TGTGCCACCAGCAGAGATCCCGAGACACCCTCTGGAAACACCATATATTTT. This translates into CATSRDPETPSGNTIYF. Complete variable domain (other parts from reference TRBV15 and TRBJ1-3): DAMVIQNPRYQVTQFGKPVTLSCSQTLNHNVMYWYQQKSSQAPKLLFHYYDKDFNNEADTPDNFQSRRPNTSFCFLDIRSPGLGDTAMYLCATSRDPETPSGNTIYFGEGSWLTVV.

The chain links TRBV18 to TRBJ1-5, with D maybe TRBD1 (6 bases). The CDR3 spans 16 residues. V was cut by 1 base and J by 1 base, with 11 bases left in between. Germline loops: CDR1 KGHSH, CDR2 LQKENI. In DNA form, the CDR3 reads TGTGCCAGCTCACCACTCGGAGGGACAAGCAATCAGCCCCAGCATTTT. This translates into CASSPLGGTSNQPQHF.

In its sample, this clone was seen a few times. The V and J genes are TRBV30 and TRBJ1-5; maybe TRBD1 (6 bases). The ends were cut back, 3 bases at V and 0 bases at J, with 12 bases in the middle. The CDR3 length is 15 residues. CDR1 and CDR2 from the germline V gene are GTSNPN and SVGIG (reference sequence). The DNA of the CDR3 is TGTGCCTGGAGCCCGGGACAACTTAGCAATCAGCCCCAGCATTTT. Protein product: CAWSPGQLSNQPQHF. Drawing the rest from reference TRBV30 and TRBJ1-5, the complete variable domain is SQTIHQWPATLVQPVGSPLSLECTVEGTSNPNLYWYRQAAGRGLQLLFYSVGIGQISSEVPQNLSASRPQDRQFILSSKKLLLSDSGFYLCAWSPGQLSNQPQHFGDGTRLSIL.

This clone appeared a few times. The V gene is TRBV11-1, the J gene TRBJ1-3; D might be TRBD1 (5 bases). Germline V lookup: CDR1 SGHAT, CDR2 FQDESV (reference sequence). V lost 6 bases, J lost 4 bases, and 19 bases lay in between. The CDR3 is 16 residues long. The chain's CDR3 is CASRQEGGGSGNTIYF. The CDR3 DNA sequence: TGTGCCAGCAGACAAGAAGGCGGGGGATCGGGAAACACCATATATTTT.

This clone was detected only once. The chain uses TRBV3-1 (or the pseudogene TRBV3-2) and TRBJ1-3; tentatively, D is TRBD1 (5 bases). V lost 6 bases to trimming and J lost 0 bases, with 21 bases between them. The CDR3 runs 18 residues. CDR1 LGHDT and CDR2 YNNKEL come from the germline V gene (reference sequence). The CDR3 DNA reads TGTGCCAGCAGGCCGGGGACCTATCAGGGTCCCTCTGGAAACACCATATATTTT. Its translation: CASRPGTYQGPSGNTIYF.

This clone was detected a few times. The chain combines TRBV27 with TRBJ1-2, with D possibly being TRBD1 (5 bases). V lost 3 bases and J lost 7, with 18 bases in between. This CDR3 contains 15 residues. Germline V gene lookup returns CDR1 MNHEY and CDR2 SMNVEV (reference sequence). The CDR3 bases are TGTGCCAGCAGTTTCTACAGACAGTCTGGGGGTGGCTACACCTTC. It yields the protein CASSFYRQSGGGYTF.

This chain joins TRBV4-1 and TRBJ1-6; no clear D gene. The V and J ends lost 0 bases and 7 bases respectively, with 10 bases between them. There are 15 residues in the CDR3. Per the germline V gene, CDR1 is MGHRA and CDR2 is YSYEKL. This chain's CDR3 is CASSQENGVNSPLHF. The CDR3 coding sequence is TGCGCCAGCAGCCAAGAAAACGGGGTAAATTCACCCCTCCACTTT.